What follows is one T cell receptor beta chain and its context. The antigen remains unidentified. This sample stems from a study of CD8 T cells in ankylosing spondylitis. Findings and limits, study-wide: A motif of several highly homologous TCR beta variants was seen as apparently characteristic of ankylosing spondylitis blood.

V was clipped by 2 bases and J by 0 bases; unmatched bases: 13. This CDR3 region has 19 residues. Germline loops: CDR1 MNHEY, CDR2 SVGEGT. TCR beta libraries were made by quantitative 5'-RACE with molecular barcodes. TCRdb re-derived calls from the 5' RACE reads in MiXCR, one entry per CDR3 protein. The sample lists 670,000 or so distinct CDR3 sequences, under 20% occurring once. The sequencing input was blood, either unsorted or a sorted T cell fraction (not recorded which). The gene calls are TRBV6-2 or TRBV6-3 and TRBJ2-1, with 7 bases aligning to TRBD2. The sequence came from a male donor with ankylosing spondylitis. Here the CDR3 reads CASSYDGASGFSSYNEQFF. CDR3 DNA: TGTGCCAGCAGTTACGATGGGGCTAGCGGTTTCAGCTCCTACAATGAGCAGTTCTTC.